What follows are 29 T cell receptor beta chains derived from one specimen sequenced in a study of cytomegalovirus exposure and HLA in healthy donors. PCR primers comprised 60 Vbeta and 13 Jbeta primers. Sequencing used immunoSEQ multiplex PCR; TCRdb keeps in-frame clones, though not all of them. The sample has about 150,000 clones, approximately 80% seen once. Sequenced: PBMCs. Receptors originate from a male donor in good health and CMV-seronegative.

The rearrangement joins TRBV4-3 to TRBJ2-7; TRBD2 matches 7 bases. Germline CDR1 reads LGHNA; CDR2 reads YSLEER. CDR3 length: 14 residues. V shed 0 bases, J shed 2 bases, and the junction held 1 base outside the gene matches. CDR3 coding DNA: TGCGCCAGCAGCCAAGAGGGGAGGGCCTACGAGCAGTACTTC. Translating it yields CASSQEGRAYEQYF.

This clone was counted only a few times. This rearrangement joins TRBV13 to TRBJ2-3, with D possibly TRBD2 on 6 matching bases. This CDR3 spans 14 amino acids. CDR1 PRHDT and CDR2 FYEKMQ come from the germline V gene (reference sequence). V lost 0 bases, J lost 9 bases, and 13 bases lay in between. DNA for the CDR3: TGTGCCAGCAGCTTAGGGTTCGGGGGAAAGACGCAGTATTTT. It codes for CASSLGFGGKTQYF.

This clone was seen only a few times. The genes are TRBV5-1 and TRBJ2-3; 7 bases match TRBD2. From germline, CDR1 is SGHRS and CDR2 YFSETQ. The CDR3 is 14 residues long. The ends lost 6 bases at V and 0 bases at J; junction bases unmatched: 4. The CDR3 reads CASMGGGSTDTQYF. CDR3 in DNA: TGCGCCAGCATGGGCGGGGGAAGCACAGATACGCAGTATTTT. Full variable domain (rest looked up from reference TRBV5-1 and TRBJ2-3): KAGVTQTPRYLIKTRGQQVTLSCSPISGHRSVSWYQQTPGQGLQFLFEYFSETQRNKGNFPGRFSGRQFSNSRSEMNVSTLELGDSALYLCASMGGGSTDTQYFGPGTRLTVL.

This clone showed up just a few times. The chain joins TRBV9 to TRBJ2-1; 7 nucleotides line up with TRBD2. CDR1 and CDR2 (germline): SGDLS, YYNGEE. Unmatched junction bases numbered 7, after V lost 5 bases and J lost 5 bases. CDR3 length: 14 residues. CDR3 region: CASSPRGRDNEQFF. Here the CDR3 DNA reads TGTGCCAGCAGTCCCCGGGGGAGGGACAATGAGCAGTTCTTC.

The J gene is TRBJ1-3, the V gene TRBV20-1; D remains ambiguous. Germline V gene sequence: CDR1 DFQATT, CDR2 SNEGSKA (reference sequence). Trimming cost V 5 bases and J 4 bases, with 6 bases left between them. This CDR3 has 11 amino acids. The CDR3 nucleotides are TGCAGTGCTCCATCAGGAAACACCATATATTTT. It yields the protein CSAPSGNTIYF.

The chain couples TRBV5-1 to TRBJ2-6; TRBD1 aligns across 8 bases. Germline CDR1 SGHRS, CDR2 YFSETQ. The CDR3 is made up of 18 amino acids. The trim removed 2 bases at V and 0 bases at J, leaving 7 bases unmatched. CDR3 nucleotides: TGCGCCAGCAGCTTCGGACAGGGTTCTGTCTCTGGGGCCAACGTCCTGACTTTC. This sequence encodes CASSFGQGSVSGANVLTF. The complete variable domain, with remaining parts taken from reference TRBV5-1 and TRBJ2-6, reads KAGVTQTPRYLIKTRGQQVTLSCSPISGHRSVSWYQQTPGQGLQFLFEYFSETQRNKGNFPGRFSGRQFSNSRSEMNVSTLELGDSALYLCASSFGQGSVSGANVLTFGAGSRLTVL.

The chain combines TRBV4-3 with TRBJ1-2; 11 bases map to TRBD1. Germline CDR1 and CDR2: LGHNA and YSLEER. V shed 1 base, J shed 7 bases, and the junction held 8 bases outside the gene matches. This CDR3 is 16 amino acids long. As DNA, the CDR3 is TGCGCCAGCAGCCAAGTTCTCGGACAGGGGGCTGGTGGCTACACCTTC. Translation gives CASSQVLGQGAGGYTF.

V usage is TRBV27 and J usage is TRBJ2-7; D is undetermined. The germline V gene encodes CDR1 MNHEY and CDR2 SMNVEV (reference sequence). There are 13 residues in the CDR3. V was shortened by 2 bases and J by 0 bases, with 5 bases between the two germline ends. The CDR3 nucleotides read TGTGCCAGCAGTTTACTTAGCTCCTACGAGCAGTACTTC. The encoded protein is CASSLLSSYEQYF.

V is TRBV7-3 and J is TRBJ2-7, with D perhaps matching TRBD2 (5 bases). The CDR3 has 14 residues. V was trimmed by 4 bases and J by 5 bases, leaving 15 bases between them. From germline, CDR1 is SGHTA and CDR2 FQGTGA. The CDR3 nucleotides read TGTGCCAGCAGCTACTCCCGGGAAAGTCACGAGCAGTACTTC. Residues: CASSYSRESHEQYF.

The chain recombines TRBV7-9 with TRBJ2-1, with TRBD2 as a possible D gene (6 bases). CDR1 is SEHNR and CDR2 is FQNEAQ in the germline V gene (reference sequence). CDR3 length: 12 residues. V was pared by 5 bases and J by 8 bases, with 10 bases between. CDR3: CASSRDFDEQFF. In DNA form, the CDR3 reads TGTGCCAGCAGCCGGGACTTTGATGAGCAGTTCTTC.

V gene TRBV5-1 combines with J gene TRBJ2-5; TRBD2 agrees at 10 bases. The DNA end is more similar to TRBJ2-7, so the J call may be wrong. CDR3 size: 17 residues. Germline CDR1 SGHRS, CDR2 YFSETQ. CDR3 in DNA: TGCGCCAGCAGCTTGGCGCCTAGCGGGAGTATCACCTACGAGCAGTACTTC. As protein: CASSLAPSGSITYEQYF.

J is TRBJ1-5 and V is TRBV19, with 7 bases lining up with TRBD1. Germline V gene lookup returns CDR1 LNHDA and CDR2 SQIVND (reference sequence). V lost 8 bases to trimming and J lost 5 bases; unmatched junction nucleotides: 12. This CDR3 is built from 15 residues. The CDR3 DNA reads as TGTGCCAGTTCCCTTGGACAGGTAAGGGATCAGCCCCAGCATTTT. It codes for CASSLGQVRDQPQHF. Variable domain in full (rest from reference TRBV19 and TRBJ1-5): DGGITQSPKYLFRKEGQNVTLSCEQNLNHDAMYWYRQDPGQGLRLIYYSQIVNDFQKGDIAEGYSVSREKKESFPLTVTSAQKNPTAFYLCASSLGQVRDQPQHFGDGTRLSIL.

This clone was counted once. V usage is TRBV29-1 and J usage is TRBJ2-1; TRBD1 matches at 7 bases. Germline values: CDR1 SQVTM, CDR2 ANQGSEA. The V gene end was trimmed by 8 bases and the J gene end by 7 bases; junction bases not matched to a gene: 8. This CDR3 comprises 12 residues. The CDR3 loop reads CSSTRGRNEQFF. For the CDR3, the DNA is TGCAGCTCCACGAGGGGGCGGAATGAGCAGTTCTTC.

The count of this clone is one. CDR3 coding DNA: TGTGCCAGCAGCTTGAATTACTACGAGCAGTACTTC. Translating gives CASSLNYYEQYF. The chain couples TRBV5-6 to TRBJ2-7; D is undetermined. This CDR3 spans 12 amino acids. Germline V gene lookup returns CDR1 SGHDT and CDR2 YYEEEE. V dropped 1 base and J dropped 3 bases, with 5 bases sitting between them.

CDR3 in amino acids: CAWSVVAGVTDTQYF. DNA of the CDR3: TGTGCCTGGAGTGTGGTAGCGGGAGTAACAGATACGCAGTATTTT. The chain links TRBV30 to TRBJ2-3; TRBD2 agrees at 9 bases. Trimming cost V 0 bases and J 3 bases; bases outside gene matches: 4. CDR1 is GTSNPN, CDR2 SVGIG, per germline (reference sequence). This CDR3 contains 15 residues.

J is TRBJ2-2 and V is TRBV2; D possibly corresponds to TRBD2 (7 bases). In germline, CDR1 is SNHLY, CDR2 FYNNEI. This CDR3 has 13 residues. V was cut by 11 bases and J by 0 bases, with 10 bases left in between. CDR3 sequence (DNA): TGTGCCGGGGGGGGCTCGAACACCGGGGAGCTGTTTTTT. It translates to CAGGGSNTGELFF.

The rearrangement uses TRBV5-1 and TRBJ2-2; TRBD2 agrees at 7 bases. The CDR3 sequence is 14 residues long. Germline V gene lookup returns CDR1 SGHRS and CDR2 YFSETQ. V shed 1 base and J 6 bases; nucleotides not matched to a gene: 3. The CDR3 here is CASSLRLAAGELFF. The CDR3 DNA sequence: TGCGCCAGCAGCTTGAGACTAGCCGCCGGGGAGCTGTTTTTT.

In its sample, this clone was seen once. V and J are TRBV19 and TRBJ1-5, with TRBD1 identical over 9 bases. Per the germline V gene, CDR1 is LNHDA and CDR2 is SQIVND (reference sequence). There are 20 residues in the CDR3. V trimming: 1 base; J trimming: 1 base; junction bases outside the gene matches: 14. This CDR3 reads CASSIAPGQGVMLSNQPQHF. Here the CDR3 DNA reads TGTGCCAGTAGTATAGCACCGGGACAGGGAGTCATGTTGAGCAATCAGCCCCAGCATTTT.

The rearrangement joins TRBV7-2 to TRBJ1-2; maybe TRBD1 (5 bases). V lost 6 bases to trimming and J lost 1 base, with 12 bases between them. The length of the CDR3 is 14 residues. CDR1 and CDR2 from the germline V gene are SGHTA and FQGNSA. CDR3 protein: CASRPLGLNYGYTF. In DNA form, the CDR3 reads TGTGCCAGCAGACCCCTGGGGCTTAACTATGGCTACACCTTC.

V and J are TRBV19 and TRBJ1-1; D gene ambiguous. In germline, CDR1 is LNHDA, CDR2 SQIVND (reference sequence). The CDR3 has 14 amino acids. The V and J ends lost 1 base and 10 bases respectively, with 16 bases between them. CDR3 protein: CASSIAPDGRGAFF. In DNA form, the CDR3 reads TGTGCCAGTAGTATAGCACCCGATGGCCGGGGAGCTTTCTTT.

This sequence joins TRBV27 and TRBJ2-7; weak D call: TRBD2 (5 bases). The CDR3 loop spans 14 amino acids. Germline lookup yields CDR1 MNHEY and CDR2 SMNVEV (reference sequence). V was pared by 2 bases and J by 3 bases, with 11 bases between. The CDR3 bases are TGTGCCAGCAGTTTAAACGGGAACGACTACGAGCAGTACTTC. Protein product: CASSLNGNDYEQYF.

This clone appeared once. This rearrangement joins TRBV7-9 to TRBJ2-3, with D hard to call. This CDR3 has 12 amino acids. CDR1 and CDR2 (germline): SEHNR, FQNEAQ (reference sequence). Trimming pared 7 bases from V and 6 bases from J, leaving 11 bases between. In DNA form, the CDR3 reads TGTGCCAGCAACCCCTCCCAGGATACGCAGTATTTT. It specifies CASNPSQDTQYF.

The chain couples TRBV10-3 to TRBJ2-2; 9 positions match TRBD1. The V segment lost 6 bases and the J segment 7 bases; nucleotides outside the gene matches: 6. This CDR3 has 14 amino acids. The germline CDR1 and CDR2 sequences are ENHRY and SYGVKD. CDR3 bases: TGTGCCATCAGCCCGGGACAGGGTGTCGGGGAGCTGTTTTTT. It translates to CAISPGQGVGELFF.

This clone appeared a single time. This chain connects TRBV6-1 to TRBJ1-4, with unresolved D. CDR1 and CDR2 from the germline V gene are MNHNS and SASEGT. The V end was cut by 2 bases, the J end by 5 bases, with 6 bases between. This CDR3 has 13 residues. The CDR3 spells CASSEFLNEKLFF. CDR3 bases: TGTGCCAGCAGTGAATTTCTAAATGAAAAACTGTTTTTT.

The V call is TRBV5-1, the J call TRBJ2-3; no clear D. V lost 1 base and J lost 0, with 9 bases in between. The V gene's germline CDR1 is SGHRS and CDR2 YFSETQ. The CDR3 spans 15 residues. Here the CDR3 DNA reads TGCGCCAGCAGCTTGACACCACCTAGCACAGATACGCAGTATTTT. It encodes CASSLTPPSTDTQYF.

This clone was seen just once. The genes are TRBV19 and TRBJ1-1; D not resolved. The CDR3 consists of 12 residues. Germline V gives CDR1 LNHDA, CDR2 SQIVND (reference sequence). V lost 1 base to trimming and J lost 12 bases, with 12 bases between them. The CDR3 reads CASSIAGRLTFF. CDR3 DNA: TGTGCCAGTAGTATAGCAGGTCGGTTAACTTTCTTT.

Written as DNA, the CDR3 is TGTGCCAGTAGTTACCTATCACCGGGACAGGGCTTCGCTGGGGCCAACGTCCTGACTTTC. Encoded protein: CASSYLSPGQGFAGANVLTF. This rearrangement joins TRBV19 to TRBJ2-6; 9 nucleotides agree with TRBD1. Germline V gene sequence: CDR1 LNHDA, CDR2 SQIVND (reference sequence). The CDR3 extends over 20 amino acids. V gave up 5 bases and J gave up 2 bases; unmatched junction bases: 16.

There are a few counts of this clone. V usage is TRBV18 and J usage is TRBJ1-1; a possible D gene is TRBD1 (5 bases). Deletions cut 2 bases from V and 1 base from J, with 20 bases between. This CDR3 region has 18 residues. Germline V gene data show CDR1 as KGHSH and CDR2 as LQKENI. The CDR3 here is CASSPFHVGQIPNTEAFF. The CDR3 DNA reads as TGTGCCAGCTCACCATTCCATGTGGGGCAGATTCCGAACACTGAAGCTTTCTTT.

This clone was counted once. The rearrangement uses TRBV5-6 and TRBJ1-1; D not resolved. Germline V gives CDR1 SGHDT, CDR2 YYEEEE. CDR3 size: 13 residues. V lost 4 bases and J 4 bases, leaving 11 bases between the germline ends. The CDR3 reads CASSIREGTEAFF. The CDR3 DNA reads TGTGCCAGCAGCATTCGGGAGGGCACTGAAGCTTTCTTT.